This TCR beta chain was retrieved from a study of a mutant IDH1 vaccine in newly diagnosed glioma. The CDR3 contains 14 residues. Trimming took 11 bases from V and 1 from J, leaving 15 bases between them. The germline V gene encodes CDR1 MNHNS and CDR2 SASEGT. Method: immunoSEQ multiplex PCR; TCRdb's copy keeps in-frame clones and lacks some. The data contain approximately 36,000 clones, about 73% of them singletons. Time point noted: baseline, week 1 (first vaccination visit). Regarding treatment: pre-vaccination baseline after standard-of-care therapy. Only one count was recorded for this clone. The sequence came from a man aged 35 to 55 with glioma. Some clones in this sample may be carry-over from other donors' samples. V is TRBV6-1 and J is TRBJ1-5, with D maybe TRBD1 (6 bases). Specimen: PBMCs, collected from a glioma patient treated with radiotherapy, temozolomide or both. The CDR3 protein is CALQGSGSNQPQHF. CDR3 nucleotide sequence: TGTGCCTTACAGGGAAGTGGGAGCAATCAGCCCCAGCATTTT.